The clone carrying this T cell receptor (beta chain) has a count of ten or more. Its antigen is currently unknown. Time point: newly diagnosed GD, antithyroid drugs for less than 3 months. Preparation of the TCR library used RNA extracted from PBMCs. Patients were from an endocrinology department in Xi'an, China. The CDR3 spans 15 residues. The V gene's germline CDR1 is DFQATT and CDR2 SNEGSKA (reference sequence). The V and J ends lost 0 bases and 0 bases respectively, with 11 bases between them. The record originates from a study of regulatory T cells in long-lasting Graves disease. Whole-study findings and limits: Persistent disease favored TRBV28, TRBJ1-2 and TRBJ2-5. Persistent Graves' patients showed less TCR diversity than newly diagnosed patients showed.

Arm-PCR with iRepertoire HTBI primers amplified the CDR3 regions for these TCR beta libraries. One entry per CDR3 protein results from TCRdb running MiXCR on the multiplex PCR reads. In the table there are hundreds of thousands of distinct CDR3 sequences, 16% of which are singletons. Another study also made use of these data, one on T cells in Graves' hyperthyroidism and ophthalmopathy.

The chain joins TRBV20-1 to TRBJ1-1; no clear D. The TCR was taken from a man aged 35-49 years with Graves disease. The sample here was peripheral blood mononuclear cells (PBMCs), taken at new diagnosis, from a patient treated with antithyroid drugs. For the CDR3, the DNA is TGCAGTGCTAGAGACTCCCGGAACATGAACACTGAAGCTTTCTTT. This gives the protein CSARDSRNMNTEAFF.